This T cell receptor delta chain came from a study of gammadelta T cells in human blood (dated by TCRdb to about 2020). Findings and caveats that apply to the study as a whole: According to the study, polyclonal expansion of innate gamma-delta T cells immediately after birth appeared to be driven by microbial exposure.

This clone counts as large (0.1 to 1%). No cognate antigen has been identified for it. No qualities accompany the bases; no much larger clone lies one base away. Libraries were made using RT-PCR. Sequencing instrument: Illumina MiSeq. Clone calls in TCRdb were regenerated from the public reads with CATT, after which identical DNA sequences shared one row. A total of approximately 580 delta-chain clones appear in this sample, 40% of them only once. The ten largest clones take up 22% of the sample. CDR1 and CDR2 were assigned from the germline V gene as GEAIGNYY and EKD. For this chain, trimming is 0 bases at the V end and 2 bases at the J end, and the number of junction bases without a gene match is 11. Counted from cysteine to phenylalanine, this CDR3 has 21 amino acids. This entry keeps only the CDR3 DNA: 63 bases, framed from base 1.

Material for sequencing was Vgamma9Vdelta2 gamma-delta T cells from cord blood. This receptor was obtained from a newborn. Here the chain combines TRDV2 and TRDJ3; 11 bases in the middle match TRDD3. The CDR3 reads CACDTGEWGIRVPWDTRQMFF. The DNA reads as follows: TGTGCCTGTGACACCGGGGAGTGGGGGATACGCGTCCCCTGGGACACCCGACAGATGTTTTTC.